These 13 T cell receptor beta chains were all obtained from the same sample, sequenced in a study of T cells in women clearing cervical HPV infection. The data were produced by immunoSEQ multiplex PCR, yet TCRdb's version contains in-frame clones alone and is incomplete. This sample's table reports approximately 15,000 clones. Sequences were obtained from blood buffy coat. The receptors were gathered from a woman between 18 and 69 years old with a cervical HPV16 infection that either progressed to CIN3+ or cleared (not recorded which).

On this clone: Read data end 3 residues before the CDR3 end; the end is taken from the germline J gene. The gene calls are TRBV30 and TRBJ2-2; 7 bases map to TRBD2. The CDR3 is 12 residues long. Germline V gene lookup returns CDR1 GTSNPN and CDR2 SVGIG (reference sequence). The sequenced part of the CDR3 DNA is TGTGCCTGGGGGGGGGATAATGAAAAG. Encoded protein: CAWGGDNEK. The whole CDR3 protein is CAWGGDNEKLFF.

Worth noting for this clone: The read comes to an end 3 residues before the CDR3 does, leaving the germline J gene to fill in the end. This rearrangement joins TRBV2 to TRBJ1-6, with a weak D call TRBD1 (5 bases). V was cut by 2 bases and J by 10 bases, with 18 bases left in between. Germline V gives CDR1 SNHLY, CDR2 FYNNEI. This CDR3 comprises 16 residues. CDR3 protein: CASSEKQVPVSSPLHF. The CDR3 bases that were read are TGTGCCAGCAGTGAAAAACAGGTCCCGGTGAGCTCACCC.

Details on this clone: The read falls 3 residues short of the CDR3 end, and the missing part is taken from the germline J gene. V usage is TRBV5-5 and J usage is TRBJ2-3; 9 bases agree with TRBD2. V lost 2 bases and J lost 5; bases outside the gene matches: 6. The length of the CDR3 is 15 residues. Per the germline V gene, CDR1 is SGHKS and CDR2 is YYEKEE (reference sequence). The CDR3 loop is CASSFWRGGIDTQYF. The CDR3 DNA, read in part, is TGTGCCAGCAGCTTCTGGCGGGGGGGTATAGATACG.

Details on this clone: The read terminates 3 residues ahead of where the CDR3 ends, so the germline J gene completes it. The chain couples TRBV5-1 to TRBJ2-3, with D perhaps TRBD1 (5 bases). Germline CDR1 reads SGHRS; CDR2 reads YFSETQ. There are 15 residues in the CDR3. V shed 7 bases and J shed 0 bases, with 15 bases lying between them. The sequenced CDR3 bases are TGCGCCAGCCGACCAGGGCCCATTAGCACAGATACG. The encoded protein is CASRPGPISTDT. The full CDR3 reads CASRPGPISTDTQYF.

Notes on this clone: The read falls 3 residues short of the CDR3 end, and the missing part is taken from the germline J gene. The chain has TRBV20-1 and TRBJ2-5; 10 nucleotides line up with TRBD2. The CDR3 spans 16 residues. The J segment lost 5 bases and the V segment lost 3 bases, leaving 12 bases of the junction unmatched. CDR1 and CDR2 from the germline V gene are DFQATT and SNEGSKA (reference sequence). Incomplete CDR3 DNA: TGCAGTGCTAGCGGCCCTAGCGGGGGAGAGTGGGAGACC. It is translated as CSASGPSGGEWET. The full CDR3 reads CSASGPSGGEWETQYF.

Comment on this clone: The observed sequence ends 3 residues before the CDR3 terminus, with the missing tail filled in from the germline J gene. The rearrangement uses TRBV6-2 or TRBV6-3 and TRBJ1-5, with TRBD1 as a possible D gene (5 bases). There are 13 residues in the CDR3. Trimming removed 6 bases at V and 7 bases at J, with 13 bases between. Germline V gene sequence: CDR1 MNHEY, CDR2 SVGEGT. The sequenced part of the CDR3 DNA is TGTGCCAGCAGCAGGGAGGGGCGGCAGCCC. This sequence encodes CASSREGRQP. The entire CDR3 protein is CASSREGRQPQHF.

With regard to this clone: The CDR3 is cut off 3 residues early in the read; its end comes from the germline J gene. This CDR3 is also generated by other DNA sequences in the sample. This rearrangement joins TRBV7-9 to TRBJ1-1, with a possible D match to TRBD1 (5 bases). The length of the CDR3 is 14 residues. From germline, CDR1 is SEHNR and CDR2 FQNEAQ (reference sequence). The covered CDR3 bases are TGTGCCAGCAGCCGTACGGACACCCAAGAGACC. The encoded protein is CASSRTDTQET. The whole CDR3 protein is CASSRTDTQETAFF.

By frequency, this clone registers medium-sized (0.01 to 0.1%). The read finishes 3 residues shy of the CDR3 end, and the germline J gene is used to complete it. The chain recombines TRBV19 with TRBJ1-1, with TRBD1 matching 7 bases. Losses at the gene ends were 4 bases for V and 2 bases for J; bases not matched to a gene: 10. Germline V gene lookup returns CDR1 LNHDA and CDR2 SQIVND (reference sequence). The CDR3 spans 16 residues. This CDR3 reads CASSTGWGTANTEAFF. The sequenced part of the CDR3 DNA is TGTGCCAGTAGTACCGGTTGGGGGACAGCTAACACTGAA. The full variable domain, in which reference TRBV19 and TRBJ1-1 provide the parts outside the CDR3, is DGGITQSPKYLFRKEGQNVTLSCEQNLNHDAMYWYRQDPGQGLRLIYYSQIVNDFQKGDIAEGYSVSREKKESFPLTVTSAQKNPTAFYLCASSTGWGTANTEAFFGQGTRLTVV.

Worth noting for this clone: The CDR3 goes on 3 residues after the read ends, and that part is filled in from the germline J gene. The genes are TRBV18 and TRBJ1-2; 11 nucleotides line up with TRBD1. The germline V gene has CDR1 KGHSH and CDR2 LQKENI. The CDR3 has 17 residues. Partial CDR3 DNA: TGTGCCAGCTCACTTCTATGGGGACAGGGGGAGGCAAATGAC. Its protein product is CASSLLWGQGEAND. The full CDR3 reads CASSLLWGQGEANDYTF. The full variable domain, rest sourced from reference TRBV18 and TRBJ1-2, is NAGVMQNPRHLVRRRGQEARLRCSPMKGHSHVYWYRQLPEEGLKFMVYLQKENIIDESGMPKERFSAEFPKEGPSILRIQQVVRGDSAAYFCASSLLWGQGEANDYTFGSGTRLTVV.

On this clone itself: The DNA ends 3 residues before the CDR3 does, and the rest of the CDR3 is filled in from the germline J gene. This chain uses TRBV20-1 with TRBJ1-2, with 8 positions matching TRBD1. The CDR3 consists of 12 residues. CDR1 and CDR2 from the germline V gene are DFQATT and SNEGSKA (reference sequence). This CDR3 reads CSASRDRQGYTF. The sequenced CDR3 bases are TGCAGTGCTAGTCGGGACAGGCAAGGC.

The sequenced CDR3 bases are TGCGCCAGCAGCGGACTGGGGTTCTATGAG. Encoded protein: CASSGLGFYE. The full CDR3 sequence reads CASSGLGFYEQFF. The chain employs TRBV5-1 and TRBJ2-1, with TRBD2 as a possible D gene (5 bases). The read terminates 3 residues before the CDR3 end, so the remaining end is supplied by the germline J gene. V was pared by 4 bases and J by 8 bases, with 13 bases between. In germline, CDR1 is SGHRS, CDR2 YFSETQ. This CDR3 contains 13 residues.

A note on this clone: The read halts 3 residues ahead of the CDR3 end, with the missing end drawn from the germline J gene. This sequence joins TRBV7-2 and TRBJ1-4, with TRBD1 matching over 8 bases. The CDR3 extends over 15 amino acids. Looked up from germline, CDR1 is SGHTA and CDR2 is FQGNSA. CDR3 residues: CASSPARQGNSPLFF. Incomplete CDR3 DNA: TGTGCCAGCAGCCCAGCTCGACAGGGGAATTCGCCA.

Note on this clone: The read ends 3 residues shy of where the CDR3 ends; the end is completed using the germline J gene. The V gene is TRBV30, the J gene TRBJ2-3; perhaps TRBD2 as D (6 bases). CDR3 length: 14 residues. V lost 3 bases to trimming and J lost 5 bases, with 15 bases between them. CDR1 is GTSNPN, CDR2 SVGIG, per germline (reference sequence). CDR3 amino acids: CAWRKVASEDTQYF. The CDR3 DNA, read in part, is TGTGCCTGGAGAAAAGTGGCTAGCGAAGATACG.